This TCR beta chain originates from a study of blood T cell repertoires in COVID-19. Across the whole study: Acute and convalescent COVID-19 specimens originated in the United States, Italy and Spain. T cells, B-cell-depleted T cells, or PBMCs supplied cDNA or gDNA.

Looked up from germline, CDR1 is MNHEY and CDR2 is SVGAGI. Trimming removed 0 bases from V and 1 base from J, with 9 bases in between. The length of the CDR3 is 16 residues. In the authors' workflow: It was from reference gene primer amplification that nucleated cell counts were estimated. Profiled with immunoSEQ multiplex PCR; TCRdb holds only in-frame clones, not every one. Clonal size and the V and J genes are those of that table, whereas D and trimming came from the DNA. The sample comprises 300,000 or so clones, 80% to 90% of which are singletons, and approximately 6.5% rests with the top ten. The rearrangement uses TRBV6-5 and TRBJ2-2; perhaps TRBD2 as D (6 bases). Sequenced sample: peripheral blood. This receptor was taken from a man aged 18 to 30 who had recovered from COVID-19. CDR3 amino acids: CASSYSWGENTGELFF. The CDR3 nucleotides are TGTGCCAGCAGTTACTCGTGGGGGGAGAACACCGGGGAGCTGTTTTTT.